What follows describes a single T cell receptor beta chain. Its target is unknown. This record comes from a study of blood T cells in healthy people across ages. Across the whole study: Capture via template switching afforded approximately one barcoded beta molecule per two T cells.

Isolation per sample recovered at least 6.5 million PBMCs. Whole-study results and caveats: Researchers deemed the diversity estimates from one million T cells underestimates.

Sample-barcoded 5' priming and a J-beta primer mix drove a second PCR of roughly 7 to 11 cycles. TCRdb re-called the 5' RACE reads through MiXCR, storing one row per CDR3 protein. Found here are hundreds of thousands of distinct CDR3 sequences, 48% of them singletons; the top ten hold roughly 12%. Germline V gene sequence: CDR1 ENHRY, CDR2 SYGVKD. V dropped 6 bases and J dropped 5; count of bases not matched to a gene: 7. The CDR3 runs to 15 residues. This TCR derives from a man under 40 in good health. The V call is TRBV10-3, the J call TRBJ1-6; 7 bases map to TRBD1. Sequenced sample: blood. CDR3 bases: TGTGCCATCAGCCCGTCGACAGGGAATAATTCACCCCTCCACTTT. This codes for CAISPSTGNNSPLHF.